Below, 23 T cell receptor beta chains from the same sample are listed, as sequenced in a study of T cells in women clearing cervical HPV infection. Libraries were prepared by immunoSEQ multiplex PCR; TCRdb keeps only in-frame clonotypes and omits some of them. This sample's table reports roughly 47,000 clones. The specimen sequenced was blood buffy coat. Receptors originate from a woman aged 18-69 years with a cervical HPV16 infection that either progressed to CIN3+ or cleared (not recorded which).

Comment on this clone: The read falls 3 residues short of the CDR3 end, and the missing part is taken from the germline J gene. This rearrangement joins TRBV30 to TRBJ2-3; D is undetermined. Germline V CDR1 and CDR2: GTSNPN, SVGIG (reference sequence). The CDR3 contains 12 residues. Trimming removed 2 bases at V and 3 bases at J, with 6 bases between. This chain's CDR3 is CAWSPRTDTQYF. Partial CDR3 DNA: TGTGCCTGGAGTCCTCGTACAGATACG.

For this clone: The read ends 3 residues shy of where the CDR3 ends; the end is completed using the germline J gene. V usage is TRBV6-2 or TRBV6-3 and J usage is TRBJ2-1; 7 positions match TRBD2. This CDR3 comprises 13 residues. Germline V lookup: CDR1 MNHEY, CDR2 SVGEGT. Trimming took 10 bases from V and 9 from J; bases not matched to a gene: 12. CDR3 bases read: TGTGCCACCTCGTTGGCGGGAGCTCTTGAG. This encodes CATSLAGALE. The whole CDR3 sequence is CATSLAGALEQFF.

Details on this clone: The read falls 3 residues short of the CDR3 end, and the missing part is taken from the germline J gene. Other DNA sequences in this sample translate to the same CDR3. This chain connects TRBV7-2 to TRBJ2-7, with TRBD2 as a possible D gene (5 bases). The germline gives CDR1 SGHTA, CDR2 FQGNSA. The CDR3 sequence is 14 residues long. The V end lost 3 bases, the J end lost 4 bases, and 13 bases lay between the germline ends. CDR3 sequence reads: CASSLTMEVYEQYF. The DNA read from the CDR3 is TGTGCCAGCAGCTTGACAATGGAGGTATACGAG.

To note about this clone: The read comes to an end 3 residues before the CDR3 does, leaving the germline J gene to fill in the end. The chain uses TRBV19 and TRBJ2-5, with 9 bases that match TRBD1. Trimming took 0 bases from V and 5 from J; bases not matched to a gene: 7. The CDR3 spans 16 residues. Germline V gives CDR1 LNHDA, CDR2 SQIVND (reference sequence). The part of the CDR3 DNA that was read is TGTGCCAGTAGTATAGACCGAGGACAGGGGAGGGAGACC. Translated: CASSIDRGQGRET. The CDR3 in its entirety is CASSIDRGQGRETQYF.

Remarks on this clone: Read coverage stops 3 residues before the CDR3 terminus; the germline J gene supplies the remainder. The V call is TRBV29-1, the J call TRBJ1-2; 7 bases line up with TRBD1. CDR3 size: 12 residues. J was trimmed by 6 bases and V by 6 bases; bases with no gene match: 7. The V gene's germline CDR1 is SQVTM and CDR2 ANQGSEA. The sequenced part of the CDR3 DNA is TGCAGCGTAAGAACAGGGGACAATGGC. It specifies CSVRTGDNG. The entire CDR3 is CSVRTGDNGYTF.

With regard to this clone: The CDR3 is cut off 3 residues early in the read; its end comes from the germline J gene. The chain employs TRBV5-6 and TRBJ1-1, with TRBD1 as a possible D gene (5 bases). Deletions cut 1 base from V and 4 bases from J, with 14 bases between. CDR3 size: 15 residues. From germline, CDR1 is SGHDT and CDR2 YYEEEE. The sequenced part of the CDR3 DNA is TGTGCCAGCAGCTTGTATGGCAGGGAAGGCACTGAA. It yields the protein CASSLYGREGTE. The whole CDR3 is CASSLYGREGTEAFF.

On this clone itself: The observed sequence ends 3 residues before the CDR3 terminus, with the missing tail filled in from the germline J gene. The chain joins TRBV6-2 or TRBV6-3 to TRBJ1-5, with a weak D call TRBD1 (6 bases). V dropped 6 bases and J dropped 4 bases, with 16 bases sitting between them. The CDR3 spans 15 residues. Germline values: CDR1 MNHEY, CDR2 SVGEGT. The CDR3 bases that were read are TGTGCCAGCAGCCCAGGGGACATCCTAAATCAGCCC. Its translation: CASSPGDILNQP. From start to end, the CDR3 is CASSPGDILNQPQHF.

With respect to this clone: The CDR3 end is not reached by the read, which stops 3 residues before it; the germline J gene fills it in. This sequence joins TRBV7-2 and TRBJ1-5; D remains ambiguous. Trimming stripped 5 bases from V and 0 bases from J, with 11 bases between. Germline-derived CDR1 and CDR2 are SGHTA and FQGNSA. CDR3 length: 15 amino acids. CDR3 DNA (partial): TGTGCCAGCAGCCTACCGACTCCTAGCAATCAGCCC. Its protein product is CASSLPTPSNQP. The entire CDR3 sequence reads CASSLPTPSNQPQHF. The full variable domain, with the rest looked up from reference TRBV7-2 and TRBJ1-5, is GAGVSQSPSNKVTEKGKDVELRCDPISGHTALYWYRQSLGQGLEFLIYFQGNSAPDKSGLPSDRFSAERTGGSVSTLTIQRTQQEDSAVYLCASSLPTPSNQPQHFGDGTRLSIL.

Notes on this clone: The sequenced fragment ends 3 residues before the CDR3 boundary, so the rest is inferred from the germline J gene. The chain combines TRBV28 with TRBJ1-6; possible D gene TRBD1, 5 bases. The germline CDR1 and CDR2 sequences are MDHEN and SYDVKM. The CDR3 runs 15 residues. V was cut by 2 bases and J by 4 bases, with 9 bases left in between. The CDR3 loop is CASSLQQGYNSPLHF. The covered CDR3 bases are TGTGCCAGCAGTTTACAGCAGGGATATAATTCACCC.

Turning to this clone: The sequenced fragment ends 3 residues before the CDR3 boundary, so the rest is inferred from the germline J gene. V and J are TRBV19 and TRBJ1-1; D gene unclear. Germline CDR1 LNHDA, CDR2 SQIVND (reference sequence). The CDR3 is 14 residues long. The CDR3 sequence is CASSPREGRVGAFF. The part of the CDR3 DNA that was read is TGTGCCAGTAGTCCCCGGGAAGGGCGGGTCGGA.

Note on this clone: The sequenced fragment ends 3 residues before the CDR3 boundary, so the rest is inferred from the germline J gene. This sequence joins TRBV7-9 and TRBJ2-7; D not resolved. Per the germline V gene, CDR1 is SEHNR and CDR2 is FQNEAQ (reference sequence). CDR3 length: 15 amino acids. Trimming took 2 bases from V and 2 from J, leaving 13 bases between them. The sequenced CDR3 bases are TGTGCCAGCAGCTTATATATGAGCCTTGCCTACGAG. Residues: CASSLYMSLAYE. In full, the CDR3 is CASSLYMSLAYEQYF.

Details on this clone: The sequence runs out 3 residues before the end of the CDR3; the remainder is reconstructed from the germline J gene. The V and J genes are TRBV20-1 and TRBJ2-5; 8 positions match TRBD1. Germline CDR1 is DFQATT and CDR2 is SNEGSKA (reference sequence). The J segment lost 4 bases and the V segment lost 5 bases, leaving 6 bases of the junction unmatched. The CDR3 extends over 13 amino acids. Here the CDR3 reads CSAHGQGGETQYF. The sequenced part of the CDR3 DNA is TGCAGTGCTCACGGACAGGGTGGAGAGACC.

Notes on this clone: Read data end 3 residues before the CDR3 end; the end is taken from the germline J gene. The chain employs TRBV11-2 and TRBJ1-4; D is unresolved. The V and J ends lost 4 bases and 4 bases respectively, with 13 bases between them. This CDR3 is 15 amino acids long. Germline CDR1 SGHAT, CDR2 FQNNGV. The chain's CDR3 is CASSSSIEYNEKLFF. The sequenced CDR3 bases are TGTGCCAGCAGCTCCTCTATCGAATATAATGAAAAA.

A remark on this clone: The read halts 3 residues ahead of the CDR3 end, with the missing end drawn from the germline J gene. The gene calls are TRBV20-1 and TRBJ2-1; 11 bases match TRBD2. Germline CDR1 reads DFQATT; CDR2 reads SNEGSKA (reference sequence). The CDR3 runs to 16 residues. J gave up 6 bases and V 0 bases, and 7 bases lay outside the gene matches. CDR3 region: CSAREFSLAGGNEQFF. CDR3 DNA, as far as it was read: TGCAGTGCTAGAGAATTCTCGCTAGCGGGAGGCAATGAG.

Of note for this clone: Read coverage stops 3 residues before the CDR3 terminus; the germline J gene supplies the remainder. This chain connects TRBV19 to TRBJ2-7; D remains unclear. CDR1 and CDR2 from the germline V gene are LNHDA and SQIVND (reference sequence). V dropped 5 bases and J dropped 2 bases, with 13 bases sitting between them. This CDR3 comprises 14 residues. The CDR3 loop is CASSPLGPAYEQYF. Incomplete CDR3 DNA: TGTGCCAGTAGTCCCCTAGGCCCCGCCTACGAG.

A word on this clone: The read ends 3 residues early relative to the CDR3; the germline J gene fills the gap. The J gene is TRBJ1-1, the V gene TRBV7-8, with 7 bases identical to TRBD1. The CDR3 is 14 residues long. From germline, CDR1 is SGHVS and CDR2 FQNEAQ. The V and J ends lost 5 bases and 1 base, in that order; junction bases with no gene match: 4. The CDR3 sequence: CASSRGTANTEAFF. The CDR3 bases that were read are TGTGCCAGCAGCCGGGGGACAGCGAACACTGAA.

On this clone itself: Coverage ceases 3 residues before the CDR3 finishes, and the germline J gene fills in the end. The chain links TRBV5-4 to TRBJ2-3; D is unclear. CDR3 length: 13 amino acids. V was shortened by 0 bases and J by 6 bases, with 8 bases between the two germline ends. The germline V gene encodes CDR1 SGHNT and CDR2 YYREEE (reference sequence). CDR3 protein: CASSLAWADTQYF. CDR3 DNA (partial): TGTGCCAGCAGCTTGGCCTGGGCGGATACG.

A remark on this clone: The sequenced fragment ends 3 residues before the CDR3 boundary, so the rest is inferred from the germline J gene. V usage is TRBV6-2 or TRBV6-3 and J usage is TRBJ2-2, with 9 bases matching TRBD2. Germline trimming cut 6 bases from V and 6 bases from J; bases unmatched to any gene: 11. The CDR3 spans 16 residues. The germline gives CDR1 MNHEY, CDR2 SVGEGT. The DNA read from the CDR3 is TGTGCCAGCAGCTTGGCAGGGACTAGCTCATCCGGGGAG. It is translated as CASSLAGTSSSGE. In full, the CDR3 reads CASSLAGTSSSGELFF.

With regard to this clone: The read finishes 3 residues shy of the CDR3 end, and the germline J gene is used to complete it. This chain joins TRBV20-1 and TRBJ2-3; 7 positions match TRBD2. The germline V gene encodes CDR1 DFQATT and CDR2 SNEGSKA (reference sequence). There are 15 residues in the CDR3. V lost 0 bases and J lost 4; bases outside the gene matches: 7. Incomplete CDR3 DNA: TGCAGTGCTAGAGATCGGGCAGGGAGGGCAGATACG. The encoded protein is CSARDRAGRADT. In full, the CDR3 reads CSARDRAGRADTQYF.

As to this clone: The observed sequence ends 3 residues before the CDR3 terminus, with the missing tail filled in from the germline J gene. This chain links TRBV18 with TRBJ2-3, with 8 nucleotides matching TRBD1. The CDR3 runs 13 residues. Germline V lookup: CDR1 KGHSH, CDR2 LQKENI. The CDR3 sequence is CASSLGTGETQYF. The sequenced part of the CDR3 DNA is TGTGCCAGCTCACTCGGGACAGGAGAGACG.

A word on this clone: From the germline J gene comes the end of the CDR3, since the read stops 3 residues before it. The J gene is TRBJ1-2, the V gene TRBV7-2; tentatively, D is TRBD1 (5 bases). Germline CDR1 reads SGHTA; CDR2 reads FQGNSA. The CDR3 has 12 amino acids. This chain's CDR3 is CASSLSGGGYTF. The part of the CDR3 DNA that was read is TGTGCCAGCAGCTTATCCGGGGGAGGC.

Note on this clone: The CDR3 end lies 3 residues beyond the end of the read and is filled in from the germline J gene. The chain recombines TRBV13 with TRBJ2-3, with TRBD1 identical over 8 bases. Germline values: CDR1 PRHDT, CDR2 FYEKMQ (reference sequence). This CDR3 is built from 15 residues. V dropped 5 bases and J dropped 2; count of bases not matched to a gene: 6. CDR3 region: CASSRTGTNTDTQYF. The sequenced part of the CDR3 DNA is TGTGCCAGCAGCAGGACAGGGACCAACACAGATACG. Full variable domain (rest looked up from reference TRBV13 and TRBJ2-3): AAGVIQSPRHLIKEKRETATLKCYPIPRHDTVYWYQQGPGQDPQFLISFYEKMQSDKGSIPDRFSAQQFSDYHSELNMSSLELGDSALYFCASSRTGTNTDTQYFGPGTRLTVL.

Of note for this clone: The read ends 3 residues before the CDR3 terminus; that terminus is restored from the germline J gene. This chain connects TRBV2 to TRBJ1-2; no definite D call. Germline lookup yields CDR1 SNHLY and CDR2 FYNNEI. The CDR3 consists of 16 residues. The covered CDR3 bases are TGTGCCAGCAGCCCGCTAGCGGCGAGCTCCTACAATGAC. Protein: CASSPLAASSYND. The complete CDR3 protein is CASSPLAASSYNDYTF.